This T cell receptor (beta chain) was recovered during a study of shared clonotypes between healthy human individuals. V lost 7 bases, J lost 3 bases, and 4 bases stayed unmatched. CDR1 is SNHLY, CDR2 FYNNEI, per germline. The CDR3 is 14 amino acids. Method: immunoSEQ multiplex PCR; TCRdb's copy keeps in-frame clones and lacks some. The sample lists some 2 million clones, 95% seen once, with roughly 0.13% in the top ten. The chain employs TRBV2 and TRBJ2-5; the match to TRBD1 covers 11 bases. The source is a man aged 18 to 30 in good health. The sample consisted of naive CD4+ T cells sorted from blood. Subset of the sample: CD45RA+ positively selected. In DNA form, the CDR3 reads TGTGCCAGCAAACGGGACAGGGGGGAAGAGACCCAGTACTTC. Amino acid sequence: CASKRDRGEETQYF.